Presented here are 22 T cell receptor beta chains from one specimen sequenced in a study of chemoradiotherapy in HPV16-positive cancers. Sequencing was performed with immunoSEQ multiplex PCR; in TCRdb, only in-frame clones are kept and a portion is missing. The data show some 3,300 clones, more than 75% seen once. The specimen was tumor tissue, collected from a patient who underwent chemoradiotherapy. Source of these receptors: a human donor with HPV-associated anogenital cancer.

This chain joins TRBV6-1 and TRBJ2-7; 7 positions agree with TRBD1. CDR3 length equals 16 residues. V shed 4 bases, J shed 3 bases, and the junction held 12 bases outside the gene matches. CDR1 MNHNS and CDR2 SASEGT come from the germline V gene. In DNA form, the CDR3 reads TGTGCCAGCAGTGGGTCGACGGGACAGCGGAACTACGAGCAGTACTTC. It is translated as CASSGSTGQRNYEQYF.

The rearrangement uses TRBV6-1 and TRBJ2-1; D unresolved. Trimming shortened V by 1 base and J by 7 bases, and 2 bases separated the two germline ends. In germline, CDR1 is MNHNS, CDR2 SASEGT. The CDR3 runs to 11 residues. The CDR3 sequence is CASSEVNEQFF. The CDR3 coding sequence is TGTGCCAGCAGTGAAGTGAATGAGCAGTTCTTC.

The chain carries TRBV6-6 and TRBJ2-1; 13 bases map to TRBD2. This CDR3 is built from 15 residues. J lost 5 bases, V lost 6 bases, and 4 bases had no gene match. Germline V gene lookup returns CDR1 MNHNY and CDR2 SVGAGI (reference sequence). The CDR3: CASSQGLAGNNEQFF. The CDR3, as DNA: TGTGCCAGCAGCCAGGGACTAGCGGGGAACAATGAGCAGTTCTTC.

This chain links TRBV4-2 with TRBJ2-3; D may correspond to TRBD1 or TRBD2 (5 bases each). Germline CDR1 is LGHNA and CDR2 is YNFKEQ. The CDR3 spans 16 residues. V was shortened by 0 bases and J by 3 bases, with 13 bases between the two germline ends. DNA for the CDR3: TGTGCCAGCAGCCAAGACCCTACTGGGGGTACAGATACGCAGTATTTT. Its translation: CASSQDPTGGTDTQYF.

The chain joins TRBV6-4 to TRBJ2-6; D is uncertain. The CDR3 is 14 amino acids. V lost 2 bases, J lost 0 bases, and 2 bases lay in between. Germline V gene sequence: CDR1 MRHNA, CDR2 SNTAGT. DNA for the CDR3: TGTGCCAGCAGTGACAACTCTGGGGCCAACGTCCTGACTTTC. Its translation is CASSDNSGANVLTF.

The J gene is TRBJ1-1, the V gene TRBV5-4; D may be TRBD1 (6 bases). This CDR3 is 15 amino acids long. CDR1 and CDR2 (germline): SGHNT, YYREEE (reference sequence). Trimming shortened V by 7 bases and J by 1 base, and 17 bases separated the two germline ends. The CDR3 is CASVLTGGANTEAFF. The CDR3, as DNA: TGTGCCAGCGTCTTAACGGGGGGCGCGAACACTGAAGCTTTCTTT.

Note on this clone: Its ends do not fully match the called genes, so a read error is possible. The chain uses TRBV7-7 and TRBJ2-5; D uncertain. The germline V gene encodes CDR1 SSHAT and CDR2 FNYEAQ (reference sequence). CDR3 length: 13 amino acids. CDR3 in DNA: TGTGCTAGCAGCGCTCGCTTGGAAGAGACCCAGTACTTC. It encodes CASSARLEETQYF.

The J gene is TRBJ1-2, the V gene TRBV25-1; D possibly corresponds to TRBD1 (5 bases). V was shortened by 4 bases and J by 4 bases, with 19 bases between the two germline ends. This CDR3 region has 16 residues. Germline-derived CDR1 and CDR2 are MGHDK and SYGVNS. The CDR3 region has the DNA TGTGCCAGCAGTGGAGGATTGGGAATTGGGGGCTATGGCTACACCTTC. This gives the protein CASSGGLGIGGYGYTF.

The V call is TRBV9, the J call TRBJ2-1; 9 nucleotides agree with TRBD1. The V gene end was trimmed by 0 bases and the J gene end by 6 bases; junction bases not matched to a gene: 4. Germline lookup yields CDR1 SGDLS and CDR2 YYNGEE. The CDR3 is made up of 15 amino acids. CDR3 in DNA: TGTGCCAGCAGCGTAGGACAGGGGGGGATCAATGAGCAGTTCTTC. The encoded protein is CASSVGQGGINEQFF.

The chain combines TRBV5-1 with TRBJ2-3; D unresolved. The CDR3 length is 13 residues. CDR1 and CDR2 (germline): SGHRS, YFSETQ. V was trimmed by 4 bases and J by 6 bases, leaving 12 bases between them. This CDR3 is CASSQSPLDTQYF. As DNA, the CDR3 is TGCGCCAGCAGCCAATCCCCCTTGGATACGCAGTATTTT.

The V and J genes are TRBV7-8 and TRBJ1-1; 8 bases map to TRBD1. Germline CDR1 is SGHVS and CDR2 is FQNEAQ. Trimming removed 3 bases from V and 2 bases from J; junction bases left unmatched: 5. The CDR3 runs 15 residues. The CDR3 reads CASSFSGQGNTEAFF. In DNA, the CDR3 is TGTGCCAGCAGCTTTTCCGGACAGGGAAACACTGAAGCTTTCTTT.

Concerning this clone itself: The junction differs from germline at one of its ends, possibly a read error. This rearrangement joins TRBV2 to TRBJ2-1; a weak D match, TRBD2 (5 bases). Looked up from germline, CDR1 is SNHLY and CDR2 is FYNNEI. The CDR3 spans 11 residues. This CDR3 reads CASTDYDEQFF. DNA for the CDR3: TGTGCCAGCACAGACTACGATGAGCAGTTCTTC.

The V call is TRBV9, the J call TRBJ1-1, with D perhaps matching TRBD1 (6 bases). V lost 3 bases, J lost 9 bases, and 15 bases lay in between. The CDR3 loop spans 13 amino acids. Germline loops: CDR1 SGDLS, CDR2 YYNGEE. The CDR3 is CASSGGAGQQAFF. The CDR3 coding sequence is TGTGCCAGCAGCGGGGGGGCTGGACAACAAGCTTTCTTT.

The chain uses TRBV5-8 and TRBJ2-2, with D perhaps matching TRBD1 (5 bases). The CDR3 runs 14 residues. Germline assignment: CDR1 SGHTS and CDR2 YDEGEE. Deletions cut 4 bases from V and 1 base from J, with 8 bases between. CDR3 coding DNA: TGTGCCAGCAGCCCCAGGGTGAACACCGGGGAGCTGTTTTTT. Translation gives CASSPRVNTGELFF.

The chain links TRBV9 to TRBJ1-2; D is ambiguous. Germline assignment: CDR1 SGDLS and CDR2 YYNGEE. V lost 4 bases and J 4 bases, leaving 11 bases between the germline ends. The CDR3 consists of 13 residues. CDR3 sequence (DNA): TGTGCCAGCAGCTTAGATTTCTCCTATGGCTACACCTTC. Translating it yields CASSLDFSYGYTF.

This clone was recorded a few times. This chain links TRBV9 with TRBJ2-2, with 7 bases fitting TRBD1. V lost 4 bases and J lost 8; bases outside the gene matches: 2. Germline CDR1 and CDR2: SGDLS and YYNGEE. The CDR3 totals 12 residues. The CDR3 DNA follows: TGTGCCAGCAGCTGGGGACAGGGGGAGCTGTTTTTT. This encodes CASSWGQGELFF. Combining the CDR3 with reference TRBV9 and TRBJ2-2 gives the whole variable domain DSGVTQTPKHLITATGQRVTLRCSPRSGDLSVYWYQQSLDQGLQFLIQYYNGEERAKGNILERFSAQQFPDLHSELNLSSLELGDSALYFCASSWGQGELFFGEGSRLTVL.

This chain joins TRBV6-1 and TRBJ2-3, with a possible D match to TRBD1 (6 bases). The germline V and J ends were trimmed by 3 bases and 3 bases, with 16 bases remaining between them. CDR1 and CDR2 from the germline V gene are MNHNS and SASEGT. The CDR3 runs to 16 residues. In nucleotides, the CDR3 is TGTGCCAGCAGTGAGGCTCCGGGACACAGGACAGATACGCAGTATTTT. As protein: CASSEAPGHRTDTQYF.

The chain uses TRBV10-3 and TRBJ2-2; the D is unclear. Trimming removed 11 bases from V and 4 bases from J, with 11 bases in between. The CDR3 totals 12 residues. Germline V gene sequence: CDR1 ENHRY, CDR2 SYGVKD. In nucleotides, the CDR3 is TGTGCCGCTCAACAACCCACCGGGGAGCTGTTTTTT. It specifies CAAQQPTGELFF.

The chain carries TRBV19 and TRBJ1-2, with TRBD1 matching 8 bases. This CDR3 is 16 amino acids long. J was trimmed by 4 bases and V by 5 bases; bases with no gene match: 12. From germline, CDR1 is LNHDA and CDR2 SQIVND (reference sequence). CDR3 nucleotide sequence: TGTGCCAGTAGTCCGTGGACAGGGCTATTTGCCTATGGCTACACCTTC. It yields the protein CASSPWTGLFAYGYTF.

This chain uses TRBV7-2 with TRBJ1-1, with D uncertain. The CDR3 extends over 13 amino acids. V was clipped by 2 bases and J by 3 bases, with 7 bases between them. Germline V gene data show CDR1 as SGHTA and CDR2 as FQGNSA. The CDR3 nucleotides read TGTGCCAGCAGCTTATATCACGACACTGAAGCTTTCTTT. It encodes CASSLYHDTEAFF.

The sample holds a few counts of this clone. V and J are TRBV6-1 and TRBJ1-6; weak D call: TRBD1 (5 bases). The germline V and J ends were trimmed by 3 bases and 5 bases, with 5 bases remaining between them. Germline values: CDR1 MNHNS, CDR2 SASEGT. The CDR3 is 13 amino acids. The CDR3 region is CASSDRDNSPLHF. The CDR3 nucleotides read TGTGCCAGCAGTGACAGGGATAATTCACCCCTCCACTTT.

J is TRBJ2-3 and V is TRBV10-1; 8 positions match TRBD2. The CDR3 is made up of 16 amino acids. Germline-derived CDR1 and CDR2 are WNHNN and SYGVQD (reference sequence). With V trimmed by 6 bases and J by 4 bases, 12 bases remained unmatched. For the CDR3, the DNA is TGCGCCAGCAGCCCCGGACTAGCTTTTTTTTCAGATACGCAGTATTTT. Amino acids: CASSPGLAFFSDTQYF.